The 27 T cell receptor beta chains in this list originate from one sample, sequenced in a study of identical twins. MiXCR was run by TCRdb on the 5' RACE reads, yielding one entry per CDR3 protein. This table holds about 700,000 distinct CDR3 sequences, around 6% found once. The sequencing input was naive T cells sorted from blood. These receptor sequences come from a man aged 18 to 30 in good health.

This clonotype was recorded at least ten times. The CDR3 DNA is TGCAGCGTTGAGCAGGGATCACCGGCCCCCTCTTACAATGAGCAGTTCTTC. Its protein product is CSVEQGSPAPSYNEQFF. The chain employs TRBV29-1 and TRBJ2-1; D may be TRBD1 (5 bases). V was trimmed by 3 bases and J by 4 bases, leaving 22 bases between them. Germline CDR1 SQVTM, CDR2 ANQGSEA. The length of the CDR3 is 17 residues.

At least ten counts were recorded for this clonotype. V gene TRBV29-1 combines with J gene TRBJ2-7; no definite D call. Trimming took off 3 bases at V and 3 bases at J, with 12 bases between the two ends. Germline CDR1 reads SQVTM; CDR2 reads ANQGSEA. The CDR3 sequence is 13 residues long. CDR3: CSVDTEPNYEQYV. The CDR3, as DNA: TGCAGCGTTGACACGGAACCCAACTACGAGCAGTACGTC.

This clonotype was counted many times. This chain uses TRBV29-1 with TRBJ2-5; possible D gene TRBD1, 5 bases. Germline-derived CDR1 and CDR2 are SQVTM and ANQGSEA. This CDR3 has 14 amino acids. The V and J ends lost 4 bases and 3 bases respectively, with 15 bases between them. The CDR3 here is CSVAGGRVEETQYF. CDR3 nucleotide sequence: TGCAGCGTTGCGGGTGGCAGGGTCGAAGAGACCCAGTACTTC.

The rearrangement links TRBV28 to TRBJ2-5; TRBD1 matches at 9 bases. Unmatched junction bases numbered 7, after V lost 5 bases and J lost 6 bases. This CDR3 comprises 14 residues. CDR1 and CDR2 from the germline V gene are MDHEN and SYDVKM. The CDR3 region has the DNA TGTGCCAGCAGTATAACAGGGGGCAGGAAGACCCAGTACTTC. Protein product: CASSITGGRKTQYF.

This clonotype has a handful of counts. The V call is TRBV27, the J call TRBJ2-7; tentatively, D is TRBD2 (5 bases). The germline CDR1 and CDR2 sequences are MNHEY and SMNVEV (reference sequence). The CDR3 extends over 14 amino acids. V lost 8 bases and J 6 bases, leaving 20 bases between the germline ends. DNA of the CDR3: TGTGCCAGCCGACCCCGCTTTGGGAGTGGCGAGCAGTACTTC. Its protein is CASRPRFGSGEQYF.

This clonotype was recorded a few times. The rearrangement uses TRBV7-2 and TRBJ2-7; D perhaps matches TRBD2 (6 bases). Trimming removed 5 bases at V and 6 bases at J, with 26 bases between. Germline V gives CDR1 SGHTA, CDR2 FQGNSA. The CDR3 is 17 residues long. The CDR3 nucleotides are TGTGCCAGCAGCCCTTTTGGTTCTAGCGCCCTGACGGGCGAGCAGTACTTC. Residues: CASSPFGSSALTGEQYF. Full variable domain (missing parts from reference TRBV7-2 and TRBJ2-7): GAGVSQSPSNKVTEKGKDVELRCDPISGHTALYWYRQSLGQGLEFLIYFQGNSAPDKSGLPSDRFSAERTGGSVSTLTIQRTQQEDSAVYLCASSPFGSSALTGEQYFGPGTRLTVT.

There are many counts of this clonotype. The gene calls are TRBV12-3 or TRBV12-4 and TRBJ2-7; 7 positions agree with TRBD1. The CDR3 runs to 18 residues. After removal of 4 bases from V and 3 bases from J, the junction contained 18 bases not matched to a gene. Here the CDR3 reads CASSSLWGQPHLNYEQYF. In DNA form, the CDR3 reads TGTGCCAGCAGTTCTCTCTGGGGACAGCCCCACCTAAACTACGAGCAGTACTTC.

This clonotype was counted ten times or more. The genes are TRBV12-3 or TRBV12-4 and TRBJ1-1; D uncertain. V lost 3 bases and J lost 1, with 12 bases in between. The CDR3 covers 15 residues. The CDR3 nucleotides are TGTGCCAGCAGTTTGGGGAACAATCAGAACACTGAAGCTTTCTTT. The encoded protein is CASSLGNNQNTEAFF.

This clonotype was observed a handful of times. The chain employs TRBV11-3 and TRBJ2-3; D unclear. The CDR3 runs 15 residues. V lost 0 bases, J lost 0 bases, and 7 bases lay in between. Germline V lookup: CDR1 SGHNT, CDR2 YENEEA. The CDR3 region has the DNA TGTGCCAGCAGCTTAGACCAGGTTAGCACAGATACGCAGTATTTT. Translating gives CASSLDQVSTDTQYF.

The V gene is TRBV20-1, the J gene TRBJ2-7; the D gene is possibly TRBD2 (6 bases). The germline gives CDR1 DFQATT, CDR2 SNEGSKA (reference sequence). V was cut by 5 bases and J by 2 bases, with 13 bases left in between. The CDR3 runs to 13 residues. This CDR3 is CSAAGDLTYEQYF. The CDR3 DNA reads TGCAGTGCTGCCGGGGACTTGACCTACGAGCAGTACTTC.

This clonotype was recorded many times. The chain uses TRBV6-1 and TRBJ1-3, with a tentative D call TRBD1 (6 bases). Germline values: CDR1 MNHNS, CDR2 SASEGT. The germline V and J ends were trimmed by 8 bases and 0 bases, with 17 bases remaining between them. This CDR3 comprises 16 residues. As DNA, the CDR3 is TGTGCCAGCGGGGTGGGGGGGCTAAGCTCTGGAAACACCATATATTTT. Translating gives CASGVGGLSSGNTIYF.

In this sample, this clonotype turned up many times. The CDR3 region is CASSSGGPYREQFF. Here the CDR3 DNA reads TGTGCCAGCAGCTCAGGGGGCCCTTACAGAGAGCAGTTCTTC. The chain is built from TRBV27 and TRBJ2-1; 8 bases align to TRBD1. The CDR3 length is 14 residues. The germline V gene has CDR1 MNHEY and CDR2 SMNVEV (reference sequence). V was clipped by 6 bases and J by 10 bases; unmatched bases: 11.

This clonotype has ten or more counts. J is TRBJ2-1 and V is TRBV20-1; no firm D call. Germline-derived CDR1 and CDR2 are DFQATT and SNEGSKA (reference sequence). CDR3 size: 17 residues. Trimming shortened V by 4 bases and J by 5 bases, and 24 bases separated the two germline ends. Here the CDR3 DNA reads TGCAGTGCTACGCCATTAGGTTTTGGACGACCAAACAATGAGCAGTTCTTC. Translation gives CSATPLGFGRPNNEQFF.

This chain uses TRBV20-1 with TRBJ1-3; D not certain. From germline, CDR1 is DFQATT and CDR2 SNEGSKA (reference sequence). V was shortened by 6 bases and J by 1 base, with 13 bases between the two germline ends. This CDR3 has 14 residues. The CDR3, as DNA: TGCAGTGCCGAGAGCGGGCGGTCTGGAAACACCATATATTTT. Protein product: CSAESGRSGNTIYF.

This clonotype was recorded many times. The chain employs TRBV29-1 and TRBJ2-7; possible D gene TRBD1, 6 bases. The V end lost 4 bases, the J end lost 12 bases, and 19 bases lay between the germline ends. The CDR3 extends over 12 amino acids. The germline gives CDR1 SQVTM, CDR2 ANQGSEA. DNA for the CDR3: TGCAGCGTTGTAGATCCGATGGGACACAGGTACTTC. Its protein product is CSVVDPMGHRYF.

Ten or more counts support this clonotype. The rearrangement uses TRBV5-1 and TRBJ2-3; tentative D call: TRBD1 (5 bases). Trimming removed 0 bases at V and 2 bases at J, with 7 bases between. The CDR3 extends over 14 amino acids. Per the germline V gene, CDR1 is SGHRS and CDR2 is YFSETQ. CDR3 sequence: CASSLEDNTDTQYF. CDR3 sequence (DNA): TGCGCCAGCAGCTTGGAGGACAACACAGATACGCAGTATTTT.

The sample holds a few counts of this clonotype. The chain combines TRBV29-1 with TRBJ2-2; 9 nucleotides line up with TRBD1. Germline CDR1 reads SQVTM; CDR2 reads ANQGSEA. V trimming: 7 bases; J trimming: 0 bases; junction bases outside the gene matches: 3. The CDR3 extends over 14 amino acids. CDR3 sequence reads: CSARQGANTGELFF. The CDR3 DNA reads TGCAGCGCTCGACAGGGGGCGAACACCGGGGAGCTGTTTTTT.

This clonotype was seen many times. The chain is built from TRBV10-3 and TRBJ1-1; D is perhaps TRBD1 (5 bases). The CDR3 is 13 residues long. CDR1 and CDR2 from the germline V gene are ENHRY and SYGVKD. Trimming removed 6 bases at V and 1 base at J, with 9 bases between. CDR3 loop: CAISQGGNTEAFF. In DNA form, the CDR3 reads TGTGCCATCAGCCAGGGTGGGAACACTGAAGCTTTCTTT.

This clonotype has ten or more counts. In nucleotides, the CDR3 is TGTGCCAGCAGTTTAGTGAGAGACTACACCGGGGAGCTGTTTTTT. As protein: CASSLVRDYTGELFF. This chain uses TRBV12-3 or TRBV12-4 with TRBJ2-2; D is unresolved. The CDR3 consists of 15 residues. V was cut by 1 base and J by 3 bases, with 9 bases left in between.

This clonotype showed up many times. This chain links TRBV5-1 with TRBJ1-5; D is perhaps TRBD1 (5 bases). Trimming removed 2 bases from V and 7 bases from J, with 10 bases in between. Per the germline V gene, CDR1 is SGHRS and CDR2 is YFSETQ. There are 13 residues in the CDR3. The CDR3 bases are TGCGCCAGCAGCTTTTGGGGGGACCAGCCCCAGCATTTT. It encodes CASSFWGDQPQHF.

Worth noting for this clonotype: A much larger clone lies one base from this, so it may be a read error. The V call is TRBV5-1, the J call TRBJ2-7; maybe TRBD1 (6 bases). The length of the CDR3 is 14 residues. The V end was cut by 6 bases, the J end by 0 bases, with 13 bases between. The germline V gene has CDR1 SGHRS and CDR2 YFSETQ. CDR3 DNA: TGCGCCAGCACCTCTACAGGGAGCTCCTACGAGCAGTACTTC. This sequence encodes CASTSTGSSYEQYF.

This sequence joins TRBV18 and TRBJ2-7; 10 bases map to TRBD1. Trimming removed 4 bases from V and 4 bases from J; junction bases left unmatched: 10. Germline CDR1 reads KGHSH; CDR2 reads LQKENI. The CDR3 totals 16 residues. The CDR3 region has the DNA TGTGCCAGCTCACTTAAACCGGGACAGGGGACTTACGAGCAGTACGTC. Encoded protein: CASSLKPGQGTYEQYV.

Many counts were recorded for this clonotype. CDR3 in DNA: TGTGCCAGCAGTTTACGAGCCTACAATGAGCAGTTCTTC. Translating gives CASSLRAYNEQFF. V and J are TRBV12-3 or TRBV12-4 and TRBJ2-1; unclear D gene. This CDR3 has 13 residues. The V end lost 2 bases, the J end lost 2 bases, and 4 bases lay between the germline ends.

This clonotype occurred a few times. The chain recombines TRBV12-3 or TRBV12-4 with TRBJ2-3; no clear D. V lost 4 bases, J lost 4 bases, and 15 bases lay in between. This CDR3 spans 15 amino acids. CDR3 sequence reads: CASSYAPREADTQYF. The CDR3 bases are TGTGCCAGCAGTTACGCTCCCCGTGAGGCAGATACGCAGTATTTT.

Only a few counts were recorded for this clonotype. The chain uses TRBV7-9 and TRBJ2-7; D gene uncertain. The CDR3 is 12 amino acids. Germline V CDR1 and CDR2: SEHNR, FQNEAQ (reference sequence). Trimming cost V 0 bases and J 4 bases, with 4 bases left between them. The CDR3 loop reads CASSLANYEQYV. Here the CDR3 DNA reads TGTGCCAGCAGCTTAGCAAATTACGAGCAGTACGTC.

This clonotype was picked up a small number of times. This chain's CDR3 is CASSPDRHGYTF. Written as DNA, the CDR3 is TGTGCCAGCAGCCCGGACAGACATGGCTACACCTTC. V usage is TRBV7-2 and J usage is TRBJ1-2, with TRBD1 as a possible D gene (6 bases). The CDR3 is 12 amino acids. V lost 5 bases and J 6 bases, leaving 10 bases between the germline ends. The germline V gene encodes CDR1 SGHTA and CDR2 FQGNSA.

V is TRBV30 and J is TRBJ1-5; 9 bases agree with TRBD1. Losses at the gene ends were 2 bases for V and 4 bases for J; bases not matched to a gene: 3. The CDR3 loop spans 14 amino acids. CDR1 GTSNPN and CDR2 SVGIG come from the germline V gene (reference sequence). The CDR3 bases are TGTGCCTGGAGTACCGGACAGGGGAATCAGCCCCAGCATTTT. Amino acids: CAWSTGQGNQPQHF. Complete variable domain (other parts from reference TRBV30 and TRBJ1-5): SQTIHQWPATLVQPVGSPLSLECTVEGTSNPNLYWYRQAAGRGLQLLFYSVGIGQISSEVPQNLSASRPQDRQFILSSKKLLLSDSGFYLCAWSTGQGNQPQHFGDGTRLSIL.